Below are 20 T cell receptor beta chains sequenced from a single sample in a study of T cells in tumors after PD-1 blockade. Assay used: immunoSEQ multiplex PCR; TCRdb lists only in-frame clones, some missing. The profile shows around 49,000 clones, 65% to 85% of them singletons. Specimen: PBMCs, collected before anti-PD-1 treatment. These receptors all come from a human donor with basal cell carcinoma.

The chain carries TRBV28 and TRBJ2-3, with 8 bases identical to TRBD1. The germline V gene encodes CDR1 MDHEN and CDR2 SYDVKM. J gave up 10 bases and V 6 bases, and 12 bases lay outside the gene matches. The CDR3 covers 14 residues. This CDR3 reads CASRSRQGAGAQYF. The CDR3 nucleotides are TGTGCCAGCAGGTCCCGTCAGGGGGCAGGGGCGCAGTATTTT.

This clone appeared once. V is TRBV9 and J is TRBJ2-1; weak D call: TRBD2 (5 bases). In germline, CDR1 is SGDLS, CDR2 YYNGEE. Trimming took off 3 bases at V and 7 bases at J, with 8 bases between the two ends. The CDR3 is 12 amino acids. The CDR3 loop is CASSARANEQFF. CDR3 in DNA: TGTGCCAGCAGCGCGAGGGCGAATGAGCAGTTCTTC.

This clone was seen only once. The V and J genes are TRBV7-9 and TRBJ2-1, with 7 bases that match TRBD2. The CDR3 consists of 12 residues. V shed 11 bases, J shed 3 bases, and the junction held 4 bases outside the gene matches. Germline CDR1 and CDR2: SEHNR and FQNEAQ (reference sequence). The CDR3 region is CALGGNYNEQFF. As DNA, the CDR3 is TGTGCCTTGGGGGGGAACTACAATGAGCAGTTCTTC.

The CDR3 nucleotides are TGTGCCAGCAGCCGACCGGGACAGGGGGTGACCAATGAGCAGTTCTTC. It is translated as CASSRPGQGVTNEQFF. The chain has TRBV5-4 and TRBJ2-1; 11 bases fit TRBD1. The germline V gene has CDR1 SGHNT and CDR2 YYREEE (reference sequence). The CDR3 is 16 amino acids. The ends lost 4 bases at V and 6 bases at J; junction bases unmatched: 9.

This rearrangement joins TRBV14 to TRBJ2-2; TRBD1 is a possible D gene (5 bases). Looked up from germline, CDR1 is SGHDN and CDR2 is FVKESK. Trimming stripped 1 base from V and 5 bases from J, with 11 bases between. The CDR3 covers 15 residues. The CDR3: CASSQVDRATGELFF. CDR3 sequence (DNA): TGTGCCAGCAGCCAAGTAGACAGAGCTACCGGGGAGCTGTTTTTT.

The chain's CDR3 is CASSENRGRGNTIYF. DNA of the CDR3: TGTGCCAGCAGTGAAAATAGGGGGCGAGGAAACACCATATATTTT. This chain connects TRBV2 to TRBJ1-3, with TRBD1 matching over 7 bases. Germline CDR1 and CDR2: SNHLY and FYNNEI. V shed 2 bases and J 4 bases; nucleotides not matched to a gene: 5. The CDR3 consists of 15 residues.

The V and J genes are TRBV19 and TRBJ1-2; D remains unclear. V was pared by 0 bases and J by 3 bases, with 2 bases between. The CDR3 runs 12 residues. Germline-derived CDR1 and CDR2 are LNHDA and SQIVND (reference sequence). CDR3 DNA sequence: TGTGCCAGTAGTATAGAGGACTATGGCTACACCTTC. The encoded protein is CASSIEDYGYTF.

This clone occurred a few times. This chain connects TRBV30 to TRBJ1-6; D remains ambiguous. Germline V gene data show CDR1 as GTSNPN and CDR2 as SVGIG (reference sequence). The CDR3 is 13 residues long. The V and J ends lost 2 bases and 8 bases respectively, with 10 bases between them. The CDR3 sequence: CAWSSARDSPLHF. CDR3 bases: TGTGCCTGGAGTTCCGCTAGGGATTCACCCCTCCACTTT.

This rearrangement joins TRBV27 to TRBJ2-7; TRBD2 aligns across 7 bases. The trim removed 9 bases at V and 3 bases at J, leaving 8 bases unmatched. The V gene's germline CDR1 is MNHEY and CDR2 SMNVEV (reference sequence). The CDR3 extends over 13 amino acids. The CDR3 here is CARLPRGDYEQYF. The CDR3 nucleotides are TGTGCCAGACTACCTCGGGGGGACTACGAGCAGTACTTC.

The rearrangement uses TRBV28 and TRBJ1-2; 7 bases match TRBD1. With V trimmed by 6 bases and J by 8 bases, 15 bases remained unmatched. The CDR3 is 15 amino acids. Germline V gives CDR1 MDHEN, CDR2 SYDVKM. The CDR3 region has the DNA TGTGCCAGCAGACGTGTGGGACAGTCACAGCGAGGCTACACCTTC. Its translation is CASRRVGQSQRGYTF.

The J gene is TRBJ1-1, the V gene TRBV20-1; D remains ambiguous. V lost 3 bases to trimming and J lost 1 base, with 15 bases between them. This CDR3 has 15 residues. Germline V lookup: CDR1 DFQATT, CDR2 SNEGSKA (reference sequence). In DNA form, the CDR3 reads TGCAGTGCTAGTCCAAGAGAGGGTAAGAACACTGAAGCTTTCTTT. Translated: CSASPREGKNTEAFF.

The chain recombines TRBV5-4 with TRBJ2-1, with D possibly TRBD2 on 6 matching bases. Trimming left V 2 bases short and J 4 bases short, with 10 bases between. Germline CDR1 is SGHNT and CDR2 is YYREEE (reference sequence). The CDR3 loop spans 14 amino acids. This CDR3 is CASSFTGTYNEQFF. As DNA, the CDR3 is TGTGCCAGCAGCTTTACCGGGACTTACAATGAGCAGTTCTTC.

This chain joins TRBV19 and TRBJ1-1, with no clear D. Trimming took 3 bases from V and 1 from J, leaving 6 bases between them. The CDR3 loop spans 13 amino acids. Germline CDR1 LNHDA, CDR2 SQIVND (reference sequence). This CDR3 is CASSITPNTEAFF. The CDR3 DNA is TGTGCCAGTAGTATTACGCCGAACACTGAAGCTTTCTTT.

The V and J genes are TRBV23-1 and TRBJ2-1; TRBD1 matches at 10 bases. TRBV23-1 is known as an ORF, though its function is uncertain. The CDR3 is 18 amino acids. V dropped 4 bases and J dropped 0; count of bases not matched to a gene: 9. This CDR3 is CASSPPGQGLSSYNEQFF. CDR3 nucleotide sequence: TGCGCCAGCAGTCCCCCGGGACAGGGGCTTAGCTCCTACAATGAGCAGTTCTTC.

The chain uses TRBV30 and TRBJ2-7; tentatively, D is TRBD1 (5 bases). CDR1 GTSNPN and CDR2 SVGIG come from the germline V gene (reference sequence). This CDR3 contains 14 residues. V was pared by 0 bases and J by 2 bases, with 11 bases between. CDR3 residues: CAWSVPDSPYEQYF. The CDR3 region has the DNA TGTGCCTGGAGTGTTCCAGACAGCCCCTACGAGCAGTACTTC.

This chain links TRBV30 with TRBJ2-5, with TRBD1 identical over 8 bases. Germline V gene sequence: CDR1 GTSNPN, CDR2 SVGIG (reference sequence). The V gene end was trimmed by 8 bases and the J gene end by 2 bases; junction bases not matched to a gene: 7. This CDR3 is 13 amino acids long. CDR3 nucleotides: TGTGCCCATACAGGGGGTCGTCAAGAGACCCAGTACTTC. It translates to CAHTGGRQETQYF.

By share, this clone counts as medium-sized. This chain links TRBV4-2 with TRBJ2-4, with TRBD1 matching 9 bases. There are 16 residues in the CDR3. V was pared by 0 bases and J by 8 bases, with 8 bases of the junction left unmatched. Per the germline V gene, CDR1 is LGHNA and CDR2 is YNFKEQ. Here the CDR3 DNA reads TGTGCCAGCAGCCAAGAAGAGGGACAGGGTACAGACATTCAGTACTTC. As protein: CASSQEEGQGTDIQYF.

The chain combines TRBV25-1 with TRBJ2-1, with 7 bases matching TRBD2. J gave up 3 bases and V 4 bases, and 9 bases lay outside the gene matches. The length of the CDR3 is 16 residues. The germline CDR1 and CDR2 sequences are MGHDK and SYGVNS. The CDR3 is CASSAMGGVGYNEQFF. In DNA, the CDR3 is TGTGCCAGCAGTGCTATGGGAGGGGTCGGCTACAATGAGCAGTTCTTC. The entire variable domain, with the rest obtained from reference TRBV25-1 and TRBJ2-1, is as follows: EADIYQTPRYLVIGTGKKITLECSQTMGHDKMYWYQQDPGMELHLIHYSYGVNSTEKGDLSSESTVSRIRTEHFPLTLESARPSHTSQYLCASSAMGGVGYNEQFFGPGTRLTVL.

The count of this clone is one. The chain employs TRBV3-1 (or the pseudogene TRBV3-2) and TRBJ2-1, with 7 bases lining up with TRBD2. V trimming: 2 bases; J trimming: 2 bases; junction bases outside the gene matches: 3. This CDR3 is built from 15 residues. Germline V gene data show CDR1 as LGHDT and CDR2 as YNNKEL (reference sequence). CDR3: CASSQTSAPYNEQFF. The CDR3 coding sequence is TGTGCCAGCAGCCAAACTAGCGCCCCCTACAATGAGCAGTTCTTC.

The chain employs TRBV11-1 and TRBJ2-4; 8 bases agree with TRBD1. From germline, CDR1 is SGHAT and CDR2 FQDESV (reference sequence). The CDR3 sequence is 15 residues long. Trimming cost V 2 bases and J 1 base; bases outside gene matches: 1. The CDR3 DNA reads TGTGCCAGCAGCTTAAGACAGGGGGCCAAAAACATTCAGTACTTC. Amino acids: CASSLRQGAKNIQYF.